Below are 16 T cell receptor beta chains sequenced from a single sample in a study of cytomegalovirus exposure and HLA in healthy donors. The PCR contained 60 Vbeta and 13 Jbeta primers. Profiled with immunoSEQ multiplex PCR; TCRdb holds only in-frame clones, not every one. Among approximately 120,000 clones listed, roughly 79% were seen once. The source material was PBMCs. The origin of the receptors is a young man in good health and CMV-seronegative.

Only one count was recorded for this clone. The chain recombines TRBV15 with TRBJ2-1, with a weak D call TRBD1 (6 bases). From germline, CDR1 is LNHNV and CDR2 YYDKDF (reference sequence). There are 16 residues in the CDR3. V was pared by 5 bases and J by 9 bases, with 23 bases between. The CDR3 region has the DNA TGTGCCACCAGCGCTCAAAAGGGAACAGGGAATCTTGAGCAGTTCTTC. Translated: CATSAQKGTGNLEQFF.

The rearrangement uses TRBV9 and TRBJ1-2; D is uncertain. CDR1 and CDR2 from the germline V gene are SGDLS and YYNGEE. Trimming pared 0 bases from V and 10 bases from J, leaving 13 bases between. The CDR3 sequence is 13 residues long. CDR3 sequence (DNA): TGTGCCAGCAGCGTAGAGTGGCGGCGGGACTACACCTTC. This gives the protein CASSVEWRRDYTF.

This clone was seen only once. The gene calls are TRBV30 and TRBJ2-7; maybe TRBD2 (6 bases). The ends were cut back, 3 bases at V and 6 bases at J, with 18 bases in the middle. This CDR3 spans 14 amino acids. CDR1 and CDR2 (germline): GTSNPN, SVGIG (reference sequence). CDR3 protein: CAWRVVGGSGEQYF. The CDR3, as DNA: TGTGCCTGGAGGGTCGTCGGAGGGTCAGGCGAGCAGTACTTC.

The CDR3 DNA follows: TGTGCCTGGAGTCCTTGGGGCGGGATGGGGGAGACCCAGTACTTC. Its translation: CAWSPWGGMGETQYF. V usage is TRBV30 and J usage is TRBJ2-5; D may be TRBD2 (6 bases). This CDR3 contains 15 residues. Trimming stripped 2 bases from V and 5 bases from J, with 18 bases between. Germline assignment: CDR1 GTSNPN and CDR2 SVGIG (reference sequence).

The chain combines TRBV14 with TRBJ2-5; a weak D match, TRBD1 (6 bases). This CDR3 has 15 amino acids. The V gene lost 1 base and the J gene lost 2 bases, with 11 bases spanning the gap. From germline, CDR1 is SGHDN and CDR2 FVKESK. CDR3 in amino acids: CASSQVAGAQETQYF. The CDR3 DNA sequence: TGTGCCAGCAGCCAAGTTGCAGGGGCTCAAGAGACCCAGTACTTC. The whole variable domain, filled in from reference TRBV14 and TRBJ2-5, reads EAGVTQFPSHSVIEKGQTVTLRCDPISGHDNLYWYRRVMGKEIKFLLHFVKESKQDESGMPNNRFLAERTGGTYSTLKVQPAELEDSGVYFCASSQVAGAQETQYFGPGTRLLVL.

This chain uses TRBV29-1 with TRBJ1-2, with D unclear. Trimming removed 5 bases from V and 2 bases from J, with 9 bases in between. The CDR3 runs 12 residues. The V gene's germline CDR1 is SQVTM and CDR2 ANQGSEA. DNA for the CDR3: TGCAGCGTTCGAACACCAAACTATGGCTACACCTTC. The encoded protein is CSVRTPNYGYTF. Complete variable domain (other parts from reference TRBV29-1 and TRBJ1-2): SAVISQKPSRDICQRGTSLTIQCQVDSQVTMMFWYRQQPGQSLTLIATANQGSEATYESGFVIDKFPISRPNLTFSTLTVSNMSPEDSSIYLCSVRTPNYGYTFGSGTRLTVV.

This sequence joins TRBV4-1 and TRBJ2-2; TRBD1 matches at 7 bases. CDR1 and CDR2 from the germline V gene are MGHRA and YSYEKL. V lost 6 bases to trimming and J lost 1 base; unmatched junction nucleotides: 8. There are 16 residues in the CDR3. CDR3 DNA sequence: TGCGCCAGCAGGCGACCCGGGACAGTGAACACCGGGGAGCTGTTTTTT. Protein sequence: CASRRPGTVNTGELFF.

This clone was seen a handful of times. This rearrangement joins TRBV2 to TRBJ1-5, with D hard to call. This CDR3 is built from 13 residues. With 6 bases removed from V and 9 bases from J, the gap between germline ends came to 15 bases. CDR1 is SNHLY and CDR2 is FYNNEI in the germline V gene. CDR3 bases: TGTGCCAGCAGGATAGACACCCCAGGGCCCCAGCATTTT. Residues: CASRIDTPGPQHF.

The genes are TRBV5-8 and TRBJ1-5; TRBD1 matches 9 bases. This CDR3 contains 15 residues. The junction had 6 bases not matched to a gene; V was cut back by 5 bases and J by 3 bases. Germline CDR1 reads SGHTS; CDR2 reads YDEGEE. The CDR3 region has the DNA TGTGCCAGCAGACAAACAGGGGGCTACAATCAGCCCCAGCATTTT. Translation: CASRQTGGYNQPQHF.

This chain links TRBV20-1 with TRBJ1-5; D ambiguous. This CDR3 contains 11 residues. Trimming pared 1 base from V and 7 bases from J, leaving 5 bases between. CDR1 DFQATT and CDR2 SNEGSKA come from the germline V gene (reference sequence). The CDR3 protein is CSARGGQPQHF. As DNA, the CDR3 is TGCAGTGCTAGAGGCGGCCAGCCCCAGCATTTT.

This clone was picked up one time. The V and J genes are TRBV7-3 and TRBJ2-2, with D possibly matching TRBD1 (5 bases). Looked up from germline, CDR1 is SGHTA and CDR2 is FQGTGA. The germline V and J ends were trimmed by 4 bases and 6 bases, with 9 bases remaining between them. This CDR3 comprises 13 residues. The CDR3 is CASSSDSPGELFF. The DNA for the CDR3 is TGTGCCAGCAGCTCAGACAGTCCCGGGGAGCTGTTTTTT.

This sequence joins TRBV7-9 and TRBJ2-1; TRBD2 agrees at 11 bases. The CDR3 extends over 14 amino acids. V lost 10 bases, J lost 10 bases, and 12 bases stayed unmatched. Germline-derived CDR1 and CDR2 are SEHNR and FQNEAQ (reference sequence). DNA for the CDR3: TGTGCCACCCTGCTAGCGGGAGGAACAGGGGAGCAGTTCTTC. Translation gives CATLLAGGTGEQFF.

The J gene is TRBJ1-3, the V gene TRBV25-1, with D maybe TRBD1 (5 bases). Germline CDR1 and CDR2: MGHDK and SYGVNS. The CDR3 spans 14 residues. V lost 6 bases to trimming and J lost 7 bases, with 16 bases between them. The chain's CDR3 is CASSDVVGGNTIYF. Here the CDR3 DNA reads TGTGCCAGCAGCGATGTCGTGGGGGGGAACACCATATATTTT.

This chain connects TRBV29-1 to TRBJ2-5; no clear D. Germline CDR1 reads SQVTM; CDR2 reads ANQGSEA. The CDR3 spans 13 residues. Trimming stripped 2 bases from V and 2 bases from J, with 9 bases between. The CDR3 here is CSVEYPGQETQYF. CDR3 coding DNA: TGCAGCGTTGAATACCCAGGACAAGAGACCCAGTACTTC.

V and J are TRBV9 and TRBJ2-3, with a weak D call TRBD2 (6 bases). Deletions cut 3 bases from V and 4 bases from J, with 9 bases between. Per germline, CDR1 SGDLS and CDR2 YYNGEE. This CDR3 comprises 13 residues. In nucleotides, the CDR3 is TGTGCCAGCAGCGGGGGACTCCCAGATACGCAGTATTTT. Amino acid sequence: CASSGGLPDTQYF.

The chain is built from TRBV7-2 and TRBJ2-7, with 9 bases fitting TRBD2. Looked up from germline, CDR1 is SGHTA and CDR2 is FQGNSA. The CDR3 contains 15 residues. V lost 5 bases, J lost 3 bases, and 8 bases stayed unmatched. Here the CDR3 DNA reads TGTGCCAGCAGCGCGAGACTAGCGGTCGGCTACGAGCAGTACTTC. It yields the protein CASSARLAVGYEQYF.